This is a list of T cell receptor beta chains from one sample in a study. One entry per CDR3 protein, called by TCRdb with MiXCR from the 5' RACE reads. The table shows 25,000 to 40,000 distinct CDR3 sequences, with around a quarter occurring only once. The sequenced material came from memory CD4+ T cells sorted from blood. The source is a female donor with breast cancer. CDR3s include the opening cysteine and the closing phenylalanine or tryptophan. D genes are given only for firm matches.

d_gene,v_gene,j_gene,CDR3aa
NA,TRBV20-1,TRBJ2-3,CSAAGGVILDTQYF
NA,TRBV6-1,TRBJ2-3,CASRLITDTQYF
NA,TRBV6-1,TRBJ1-5,CAGRPGHNQPQHF
NA,TRBV2,TRBJ1-6,CASKSDSSYNSPLHF
TRBD1,TRBV5-5,TRBJ2-7,CASGTGVPYEQYF
NA,TRBV5-1,TRBJ1-2,CASSLASTVSSLHGYTF
NA,TRBV28,TRBJ2-1,CASSFRGEYNEQFF
NA,TRBV2,TRBJ2-2,CASSVGGTHANTGELFF
NA,TRBV2,TRBJ2-3,CVSAGDTQYF
NA,TRBV6-2/TRBV6-3,TRBJ1-2,CASSLNLNGYTF
TRBD1,TRBV13,TRBJ1-6,CASSPWQGDSPLHF
NA,TRBV27,TRBJ1-1,CASHDTSEAFF
TRBD1,TRBV7-2,TRBJ1-2,CASSLEGTDGYTF
NA,TRBV11-2,TRBJ2-5,CASSLNLQETQYF
NA,TRBV10-1,TRBJ1-6,CASSESVNSPLHF
NA,TRBV12-3/TRBV12-4,TRBJ2-7,CASSWGSPVPEQYF
NA,TRBV5-1,TRBJ1-2,CASSSEDGDYGYTF
NA,TRBV4-2,TRBJ1-6,CASSQGEVSSYNSPLHF
TRBD1,TRBV4-2,TRBJ2-1,CASSHGTGFNEQFF
TRBD2,TRBV20-1,TRBJ2-1,CSAIRTSSGEQFF
TRBD2,TRBV9,TRBJ2-3,CASSPGGVLTDTQYF
TRBD2,TRBV20-1,TRBJ2-7,CSARDVSGSYEQYF
NA,TRBV7-3,TRBJ2-2,CASSRDTVTGELFF
NA,TRBV28,TRBJ2-2,CASTEGHTGELFF
NA,TRBV27,TRBJ2-3,CASSFSDTQYF
NA,TRBV20-1,TRBJ1-3,CSARDRASGNTIHF
NA,TRBV27,TRBJ2-6,CASRLGGFSGANVLTF
NA,TRBV5-5,TRBJ1-1,CASSQDEGIPFF